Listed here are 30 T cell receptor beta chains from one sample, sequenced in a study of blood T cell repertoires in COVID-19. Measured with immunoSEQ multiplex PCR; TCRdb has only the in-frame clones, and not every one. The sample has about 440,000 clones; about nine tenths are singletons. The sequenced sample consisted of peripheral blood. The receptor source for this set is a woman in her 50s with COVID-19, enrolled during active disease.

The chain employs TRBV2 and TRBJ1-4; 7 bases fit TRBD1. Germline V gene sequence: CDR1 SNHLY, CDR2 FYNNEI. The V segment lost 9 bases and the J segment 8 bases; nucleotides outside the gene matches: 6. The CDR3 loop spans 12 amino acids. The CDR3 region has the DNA TGTGCCAGTCGACAGGGAGGAGAAAAACTGTTTTTT. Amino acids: CASRQGGEKLFF. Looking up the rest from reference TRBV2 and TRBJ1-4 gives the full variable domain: EPEVTQTPSHQVTQMGQEVILRCVPISNHLYFYWYRQILGQKVEFLVSFYNNEISEKSEIFDDQFSVERPDGSNFTLKIRSTKLEDSAMYFCASRQGGEKLFFGSGTQLSVL.

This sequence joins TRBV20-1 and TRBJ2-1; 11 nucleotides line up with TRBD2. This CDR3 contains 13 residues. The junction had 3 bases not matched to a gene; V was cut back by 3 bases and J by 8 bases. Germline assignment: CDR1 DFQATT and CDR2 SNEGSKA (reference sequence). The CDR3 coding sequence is TGCAGTGCTAGTAGCGGGGGGGCTGATGAGCAGTTCTTC. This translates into CSASSGGADEQFF.

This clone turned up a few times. The DNA of the CDR3 is TGTGCCAGCAGTTTGAGCGGGCCGAGCGATAATGAGCAGTTCTTC. Encoded protein: CASSLSGPSDNEQFF. V usage is TRBV27 and J usage is TRBJ2-1, with D perhaps TRBD2 (6 bases). The CDR3 totals 15 residues. The germline V gene has CDR1 MNHEY and CDR2 SMNVEV (reference sequence). V gave up 3 bases and J gave up 7 bases, with 16 bases separating them.

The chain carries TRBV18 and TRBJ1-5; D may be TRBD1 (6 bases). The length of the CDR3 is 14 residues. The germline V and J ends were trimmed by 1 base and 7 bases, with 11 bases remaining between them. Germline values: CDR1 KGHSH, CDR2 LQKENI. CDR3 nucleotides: TGTGCCAGCTCACCACGGCAGGGGTCACAGCCCCAGCATTTT. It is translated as CASSPRQGSQPQHF.

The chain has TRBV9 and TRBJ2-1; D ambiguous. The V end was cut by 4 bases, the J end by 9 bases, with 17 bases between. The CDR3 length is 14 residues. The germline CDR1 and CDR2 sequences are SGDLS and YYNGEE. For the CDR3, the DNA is TGTGCCAGCAGCACAACCCGAACAGCCGGTGAGCAGTTCTTC. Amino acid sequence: CASSTTRTAGEQFF.

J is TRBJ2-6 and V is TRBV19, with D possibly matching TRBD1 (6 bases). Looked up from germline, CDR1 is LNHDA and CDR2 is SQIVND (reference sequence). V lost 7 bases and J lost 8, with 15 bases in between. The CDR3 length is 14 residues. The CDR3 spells CASTFWDTPNVLTF. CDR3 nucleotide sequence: TGTGCCAGTACTTTCTGGGACACTCCCAACGTCCTGACTTTC.

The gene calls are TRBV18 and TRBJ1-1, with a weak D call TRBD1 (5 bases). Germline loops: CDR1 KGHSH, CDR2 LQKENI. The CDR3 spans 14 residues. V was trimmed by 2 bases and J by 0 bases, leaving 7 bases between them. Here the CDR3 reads CASSPAGLNTEAFF. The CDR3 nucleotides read TGTGCCAGCTCACCAGCAGGGTTGAACACTGAAGCTTTCTTT.

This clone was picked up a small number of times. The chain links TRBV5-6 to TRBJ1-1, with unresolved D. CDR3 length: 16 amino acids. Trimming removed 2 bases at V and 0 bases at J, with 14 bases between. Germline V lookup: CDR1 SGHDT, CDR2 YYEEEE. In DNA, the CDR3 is TGTGCCAGCAGCTTTCCGTCCGAACAGTTGAACACTGAAGCTTTCTTT. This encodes CASSFPSEQLNTEAFF.

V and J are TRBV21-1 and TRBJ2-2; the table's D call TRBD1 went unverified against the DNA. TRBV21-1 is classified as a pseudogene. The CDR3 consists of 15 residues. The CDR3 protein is CATSRSDREGGELFF. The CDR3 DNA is TGTGCCACCTCCCGGTCGGACAGAGAAGGCGGGGAGCTGTTTTTT.

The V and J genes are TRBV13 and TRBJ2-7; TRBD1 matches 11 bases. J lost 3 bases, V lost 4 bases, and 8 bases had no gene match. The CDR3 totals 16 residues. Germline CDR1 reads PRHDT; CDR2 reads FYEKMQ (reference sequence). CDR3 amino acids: CASSSPGTGGFYEQYF. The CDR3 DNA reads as TGTGCCAGCAGCTCCCCCGGGACAGGGGGATTCTACGAGCAGTACTTC.

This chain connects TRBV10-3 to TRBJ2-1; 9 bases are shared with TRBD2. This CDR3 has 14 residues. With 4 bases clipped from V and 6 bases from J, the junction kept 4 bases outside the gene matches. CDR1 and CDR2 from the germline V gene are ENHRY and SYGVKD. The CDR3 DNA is TGTGCCATCAGTGCGCGCGGGGGGGCCAATGAGCAGTTCTTC. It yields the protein CAISARGGANEQFF.

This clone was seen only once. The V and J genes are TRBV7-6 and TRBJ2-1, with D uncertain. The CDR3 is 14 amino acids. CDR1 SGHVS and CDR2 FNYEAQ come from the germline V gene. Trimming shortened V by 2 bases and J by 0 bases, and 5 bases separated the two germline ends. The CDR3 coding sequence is TGTGCCAGCAGCTTACCGAGCTCCTACAATGAGCAGTTCTTC. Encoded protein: CASSLPSSYNEQFF.

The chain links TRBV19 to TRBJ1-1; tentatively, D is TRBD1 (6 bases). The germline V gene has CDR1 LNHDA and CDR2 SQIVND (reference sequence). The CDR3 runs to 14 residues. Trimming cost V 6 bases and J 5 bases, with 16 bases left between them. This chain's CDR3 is CASRFPTRGTEAFF. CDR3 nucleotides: TGTGCCAGTAGGTTCCCAACAAGGGGGACTGAAGCTTTCTTT.

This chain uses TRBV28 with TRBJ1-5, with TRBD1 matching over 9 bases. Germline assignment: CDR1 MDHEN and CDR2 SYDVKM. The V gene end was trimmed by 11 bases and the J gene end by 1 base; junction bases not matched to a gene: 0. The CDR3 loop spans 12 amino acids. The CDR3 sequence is CAGQGSNQPQHF. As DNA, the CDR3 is TGTGCCGGACAGGGGAGCAATCAGCCCCAGCATTTT. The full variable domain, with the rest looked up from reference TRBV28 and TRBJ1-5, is DVKVTQSSRYLVKRTGEKVFLECVQDMDHENMFWYRQDPGLGLRLIYFSYDVKMKEKGDIPEGYSVSREKKERFSLILESASTNQTSMYLCAGQGSNQPQHFGDGTRLSIL.

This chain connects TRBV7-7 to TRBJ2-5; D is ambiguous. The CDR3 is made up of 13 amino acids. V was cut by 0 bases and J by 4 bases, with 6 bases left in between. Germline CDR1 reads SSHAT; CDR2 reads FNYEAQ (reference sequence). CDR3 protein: CASSLATVETQYF. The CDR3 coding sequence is TGTGCCAGCAGCTTAGCTACAGTAGAGACCCAGTACTTC. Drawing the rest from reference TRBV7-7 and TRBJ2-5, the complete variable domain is GAGVSQSPRYKVTKRGQDVTLRCDPISSHATLYWYQQALGQGPEFLTYFNYEAQPDKSGLPSDRFSAERPEGSISTLTIQRTEQRDSAMYRCASSLATVETQYFGPGTRLLVL.

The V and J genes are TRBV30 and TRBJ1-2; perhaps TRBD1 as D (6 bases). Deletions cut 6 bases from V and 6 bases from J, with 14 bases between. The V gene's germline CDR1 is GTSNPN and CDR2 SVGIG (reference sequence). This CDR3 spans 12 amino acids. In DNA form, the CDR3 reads TGTGCCTGCTCATTGACAGGAGATGGCTACACCTTC. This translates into CACSLTGDGYTF.

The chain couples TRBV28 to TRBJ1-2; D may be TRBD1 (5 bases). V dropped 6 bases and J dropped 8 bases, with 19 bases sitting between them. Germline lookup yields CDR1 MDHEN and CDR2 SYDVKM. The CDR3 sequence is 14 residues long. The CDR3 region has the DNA TGTGCCAGCAGCGCCCCCCCGGGGGTAGACGGCTACACCTTC. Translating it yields CASSAPPGVDGYTF.

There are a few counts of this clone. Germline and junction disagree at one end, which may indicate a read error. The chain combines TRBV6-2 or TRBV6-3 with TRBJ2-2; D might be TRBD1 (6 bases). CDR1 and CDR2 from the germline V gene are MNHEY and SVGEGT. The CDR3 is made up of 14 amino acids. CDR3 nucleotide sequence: TGTGCCAGCAGTTACTCGCAGGGGCACCGGGGAGCCATTTTT. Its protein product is CASSYSQGHRGAIF.

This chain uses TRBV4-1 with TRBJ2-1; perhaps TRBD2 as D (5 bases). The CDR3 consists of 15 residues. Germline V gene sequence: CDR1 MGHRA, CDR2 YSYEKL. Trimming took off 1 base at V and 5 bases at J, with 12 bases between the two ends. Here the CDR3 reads CASSQVGRRNNEQFF. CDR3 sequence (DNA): TGCGCCAGCAGCCAAGTTGGCAGGAGGAACAATGAGCAGTTCTTC.

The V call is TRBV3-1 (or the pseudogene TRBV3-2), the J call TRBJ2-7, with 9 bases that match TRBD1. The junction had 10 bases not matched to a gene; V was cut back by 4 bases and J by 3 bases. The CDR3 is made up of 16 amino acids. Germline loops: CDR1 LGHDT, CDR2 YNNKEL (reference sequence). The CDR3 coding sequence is TGTGCCAGCAGCCCGTCCGGGACAGGGAGTTTCTACGAGCAGTACTTC. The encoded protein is CASSPSGTGSFYEQYF.

CDR3 in DNA: TGTGCCAGCAGCTTAGAAGAGGTATTACCTGAAGCTTTCTTT. Encoded protein: CASSLEEVLPEAFF. The chain links TRBV13 to TRBJ1-1; D remains ambiguous. Per germline, CDR1 PRHDT and CDR2 FYEKMQ (reference sequence). The CDR3 covers 14 residues. Trimming removed 1 base from V and 6 bases from J, with 12 bases in between.

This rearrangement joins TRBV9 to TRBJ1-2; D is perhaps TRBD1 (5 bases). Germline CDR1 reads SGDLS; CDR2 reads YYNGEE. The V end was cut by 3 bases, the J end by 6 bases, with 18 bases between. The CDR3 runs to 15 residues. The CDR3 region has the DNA TGTGCCAGCAGCGGTCAGAAGGGGATATTAGATGGCTACACCTTC. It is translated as CASSGQKGILDGYTF.

The CDR3 protein is CASSQDLGGSYGYTF. The CDR3 DNA is TGTGCCAGCAGCCAAGATCTCGGAGGATCCTATGGCTACACCTTC. J is TRBJ1-2 and V is TRBV3-1 (or the pseudogene TRBV3-2); D is ambiguous. Trimming cost V 0 bases and J 4 bases, with 12 bases left between them. Germline CDR1 and CDR2: LGHDT and YNNKEL (reference sequence). The CDR3 sequence is 15 residues long.

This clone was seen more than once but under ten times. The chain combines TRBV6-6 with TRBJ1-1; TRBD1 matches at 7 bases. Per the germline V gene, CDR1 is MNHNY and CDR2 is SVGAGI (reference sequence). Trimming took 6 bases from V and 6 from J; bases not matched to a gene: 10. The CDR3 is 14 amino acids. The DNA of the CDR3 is TGTGCCAGCAGCGACGACAGGGTTTCGGCTGAAGCTTTCTTT. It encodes CASSDDRVSAEAFF.

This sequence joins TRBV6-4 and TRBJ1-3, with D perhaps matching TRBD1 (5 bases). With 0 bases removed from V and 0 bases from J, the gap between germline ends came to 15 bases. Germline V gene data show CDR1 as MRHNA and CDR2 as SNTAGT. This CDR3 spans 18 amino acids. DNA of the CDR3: TGTGCCAGCAGTGACTCGAAGTGGGGGGAGAGCTCTGGAAACACCATATATTTT. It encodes CASSDSKWGESSGNTIYF.

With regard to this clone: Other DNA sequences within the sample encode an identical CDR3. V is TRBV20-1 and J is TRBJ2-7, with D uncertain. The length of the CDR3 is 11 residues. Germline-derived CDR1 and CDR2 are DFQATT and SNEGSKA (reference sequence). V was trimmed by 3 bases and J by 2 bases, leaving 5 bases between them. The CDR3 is CSASGPYEQYF. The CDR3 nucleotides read TGCAGTGCTAGTGGGCCCTACGAGCAGTACTTC.

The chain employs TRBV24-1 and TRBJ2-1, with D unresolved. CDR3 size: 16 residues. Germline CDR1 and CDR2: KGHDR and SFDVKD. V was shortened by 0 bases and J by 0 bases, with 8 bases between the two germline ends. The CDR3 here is CATSDLVAGSYNEQFF. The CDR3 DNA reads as TGTGCCACCAGTGATTTGGTCGCCGGCTCCTACAATGAGCAGTTCTTC.

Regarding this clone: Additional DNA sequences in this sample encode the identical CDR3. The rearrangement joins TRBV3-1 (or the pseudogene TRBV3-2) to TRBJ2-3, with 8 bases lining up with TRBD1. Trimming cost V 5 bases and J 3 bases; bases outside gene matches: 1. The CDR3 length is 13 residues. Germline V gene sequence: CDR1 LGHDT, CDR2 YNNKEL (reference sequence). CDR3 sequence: CASSRQGTDTQYF. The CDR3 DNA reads TGTGCCAGCAGCAGACAGGGGACAGATACGCAGTATTTT.

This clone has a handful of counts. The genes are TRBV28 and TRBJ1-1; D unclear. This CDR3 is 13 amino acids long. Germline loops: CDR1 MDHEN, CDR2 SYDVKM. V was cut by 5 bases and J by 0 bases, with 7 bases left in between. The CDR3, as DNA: TGTGCCAGCAGTGTTTCCTTGAACACTGAAGCTTTCTTT. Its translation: CASSVSLNTEAFF.

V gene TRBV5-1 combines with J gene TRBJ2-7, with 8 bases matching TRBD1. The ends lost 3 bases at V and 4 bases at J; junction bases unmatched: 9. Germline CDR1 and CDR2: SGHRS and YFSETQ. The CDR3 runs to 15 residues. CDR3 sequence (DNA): TGCGCCAGCAGCTCGCGACAGGGGAAGTCGTACGAGCAGTACTTC. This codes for CASSSRQGKSYEQYF.